This TCR beta chain was retrieved from a study of identical twins. General study findings and limits: Not following the same donors, the study drew its conclusions from cross-sectional statistical analysis. Beta clonotypes that were abundant in cord blood contained fewer insertions, a pattern absent from memory repertoires.

TCRdb re-analysed the 5' RACE reads in MiXCR, keeping a single row per CDR3 protein. The sample holds 1.5 million or so distinct CDR3 sequences; about 30% are singletons and the top ten take approximately 0.25%. This clonotype came up a few times. No antigen is known for it. The CDR3 extends over 13 amino acids. V was cut by 4 bases and J by 3 bases, with 10 bases left in between. The germline gives CDR1 LGHDT, CDR2 YNNKEL (reference sequence). The chain carries TRBV3-1 and TRBJ2-7; TRBD1 is a possible D gene (6 bases). The receptor's source is a newborn girl in good health. Sequencing was carried out using cord blood. Here the CDR3 reads CASSRTGYYEQYF. In DNA, the CDR3 is TGTGCCAGCAGCCGTACAGGGTACTACGAGCAGTACTTC.